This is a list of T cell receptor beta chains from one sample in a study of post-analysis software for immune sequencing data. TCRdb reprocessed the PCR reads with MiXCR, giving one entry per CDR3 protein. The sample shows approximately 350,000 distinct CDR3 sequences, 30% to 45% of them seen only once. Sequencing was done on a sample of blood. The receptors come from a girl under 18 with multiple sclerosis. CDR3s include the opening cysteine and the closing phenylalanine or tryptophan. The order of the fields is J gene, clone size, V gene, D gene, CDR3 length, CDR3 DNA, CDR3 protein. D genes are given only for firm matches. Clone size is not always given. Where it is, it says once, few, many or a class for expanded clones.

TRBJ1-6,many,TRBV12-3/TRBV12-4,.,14,TGTGCCAGCAGTTCAACGGGGGGCGATTCACCCCTCCACTTT,CASSSTGGDSPLHF
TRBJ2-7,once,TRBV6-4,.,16,TGTGCCAGCAGTGACTCTCCCCCCGACTCGTGCTACGAGCAGTACTTC,CASSDSPPDSCYEQYF
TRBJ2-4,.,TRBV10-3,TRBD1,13,TGTGCCATCAGTGATTCGACTACAGGGGAGCAGTACTTC,CAISDSTTGEQYF
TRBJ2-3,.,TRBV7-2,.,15,TGTGCCAGCAGCCCCCTGGGACCGATCACAGATACGCAGTATTTT,CASSPLGPITDTQYF
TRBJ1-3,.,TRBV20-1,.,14,TGCAGTGCTAGCCGGGGCAACTCTGGAAACACCATATATTTT,CSASRGNSGNTIYF
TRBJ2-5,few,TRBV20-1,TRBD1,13,TGCAGTGCCCCGGGACAGGGGCAAGAGACCCAGTACTTC,CSAPGQGQETQYF
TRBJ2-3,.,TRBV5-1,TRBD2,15,TGCGCCAGCAGCTTGGAGAGCGGGGGCACAGATACGCAGTATTTT,CASSLESGGTDTQYF
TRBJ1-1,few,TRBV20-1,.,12,TGCAGTGCTCTACAGGGGAACACTGAAGCTTTCTTT,CSALQGNTEAFF
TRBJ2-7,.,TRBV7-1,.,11,TGTGCCAGCAGCTCCTACGCGGAGCAGTACTTC,CASSSYAEQYF
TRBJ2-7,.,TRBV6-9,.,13,TGTGCCACCAAGCGGGACAACTTCTACGAGCAGTACTTC,CATKRDNFYEQYF
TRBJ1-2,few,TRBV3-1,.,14,TGTGCCAGCAGCCAAGAACACCTTTCGTATGGCTACACCTTC,CASSQEHLSYGYTF
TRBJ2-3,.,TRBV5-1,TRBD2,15,TGCGCCAGCAGCTCGACTAGCGGACACACAGATACGCAGTATTTT,CASSSTSGHTDTQYF
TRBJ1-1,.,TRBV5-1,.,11,TGCGCCAGCAGGGGGGAGATTTCGGCTTTCTTT,CASRGEISAFF
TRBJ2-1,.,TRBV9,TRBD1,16,TGTGCCAGCAGCGGTCCCCCGGGACAGGGGGCGCGGGAGCAGTTCTTC,CASSGPPGQGAREQFF
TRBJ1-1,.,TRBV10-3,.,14,TGTGCCATCAGCCCCCAAACAGGGTTCACTGAAGCTTTCTTT,CAISPQTGFTEAFF
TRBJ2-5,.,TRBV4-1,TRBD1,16,TGCGCCAGCAGCCAAAGCGGTGGAAGGGGGCGGGAGACCCAGTACTTC,CASSQSGGRGRETQYF
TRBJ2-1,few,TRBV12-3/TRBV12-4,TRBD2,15,TGTGCCAGCAGTATAGGGACTAGCCCCAACAATGAGCAGTTCTTC,CASSIGTSPNNEQFF
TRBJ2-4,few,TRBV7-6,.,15,TGTGCCAGCAGCTCGTACAGGGGGGGGGAAAACATTCAGTACTTC,CASSSYRGGENIQYF
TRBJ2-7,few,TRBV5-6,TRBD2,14,TGTGCCAGCAGCTTGGGGGGACTACTCTACGAGCAGTACTTC,CASSLGGLLYEQYF
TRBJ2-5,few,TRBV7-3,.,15,TGTGCCAGCAGCTTAGGGGCGGGGGCCCAAGAGACCCAGTACTTC,CASSLGAGAQETQYF
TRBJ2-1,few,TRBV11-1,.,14,TGTGCCAGCAGCTCCCGGACAGTCTACAATGAGCAGTTCTTC,CASSSRTVYNEQFF
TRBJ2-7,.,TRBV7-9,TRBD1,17,TGTGCCAGCAGGGGACAGGGCGCGGATAGCGCTTCCTACGAGCAGTACTTC,CASRGQGADSASYEQYF
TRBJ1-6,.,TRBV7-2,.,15,TGTGCCAGCAGCTTGGACCAGGGATACTATTCACCCCTCCACTTT,CASSLDQGYYSPLHF
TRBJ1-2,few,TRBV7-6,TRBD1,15,TGTGCCAGCAGCCCCAGACCGGGACAGAACTATGGCTACACCTTC,CASSPRPGQNYGYTF
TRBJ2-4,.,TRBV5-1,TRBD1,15,TGCGCCAGCAGCTTGGCCACGGGACAGCGCTACGGGCAGTACTTC,CASSLATGQRYGQYF
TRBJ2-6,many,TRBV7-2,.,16,TGTGCCAGCAGCTTAGCGGACTTCTCTGGGGCCAACGTCCTGACTTTC,CASSLADFSGANVLTF
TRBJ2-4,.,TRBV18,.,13,TGTGCCAGCTCACCACAGGGGGGCAACATTCAGTACTTC,CASSPQGGNIQYF
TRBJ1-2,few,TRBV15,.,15,TGTGCCACCAGCAGAGAAGGAACAGTTAACTATGGCTACACCTTC,CATSREGTVNYGYTF
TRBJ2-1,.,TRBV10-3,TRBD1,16,TGTGCCATCAGTGAGTATTTGGGACAGGGCTACAATGAGCAGTTCTTC,CAISEYLGQGYNEQFF
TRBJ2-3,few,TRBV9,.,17,TGTGCCAGCAGCTTCGCCGGGACTGGTTCATTCTCAGATACGCAGTATTTT,CASSFAGTGSFSDTQYF
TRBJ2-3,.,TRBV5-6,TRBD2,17,TGTGCCAGCAGCTTGGTGGGACTAGCGGGGATCACAGATACGCAGTATTTT,CASSLVGLAGITDTQYF
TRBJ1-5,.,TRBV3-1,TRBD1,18,TGTGCCAGCAGCCAAGGGAGGGACAGGGGCTATAGCAATCAGCCCCAGCATTTT,CASSQGRDRGYSNQPQHF
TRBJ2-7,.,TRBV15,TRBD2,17,TGCGCCACCAGCAGATCCCGCTTAGCGGGGGAGTCCTACGAGCAGTACTTC,CATSRSRLAGESYEQYF
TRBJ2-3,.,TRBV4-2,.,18,TGTGCCAGCAGCCAAGTCCTTATCTTTCAGGCCGACACAGATACGCAGTATTTT,CASSQVLIFQADTDTQYF
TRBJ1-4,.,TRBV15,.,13,TGTGCCACCAGCTTCGGGAGGGGCGAAAAACTGTTTTTT,CATSFGRGEKLFF